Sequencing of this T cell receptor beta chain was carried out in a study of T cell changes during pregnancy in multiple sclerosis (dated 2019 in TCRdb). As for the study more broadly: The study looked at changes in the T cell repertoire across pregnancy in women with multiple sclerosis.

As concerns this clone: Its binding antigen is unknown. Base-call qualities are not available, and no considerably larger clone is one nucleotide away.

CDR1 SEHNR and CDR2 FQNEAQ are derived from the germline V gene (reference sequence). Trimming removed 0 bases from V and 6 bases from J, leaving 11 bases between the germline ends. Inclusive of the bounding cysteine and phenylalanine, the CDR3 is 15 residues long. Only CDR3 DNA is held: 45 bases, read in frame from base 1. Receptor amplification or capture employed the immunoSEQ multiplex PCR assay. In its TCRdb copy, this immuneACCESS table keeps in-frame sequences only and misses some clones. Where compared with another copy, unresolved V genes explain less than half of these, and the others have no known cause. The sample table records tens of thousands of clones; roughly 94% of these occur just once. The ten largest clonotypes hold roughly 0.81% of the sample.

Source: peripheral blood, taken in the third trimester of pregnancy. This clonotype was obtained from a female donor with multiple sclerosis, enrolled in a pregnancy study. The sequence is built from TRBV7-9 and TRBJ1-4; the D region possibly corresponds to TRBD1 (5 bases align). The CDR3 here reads CASSLAGGFDEKLFF. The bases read TGTGCCAGCAGCTTAGCGGGGGGGTTTGATGAAAAACTGTTTTTT.